The clone carrying this TCR beta chain was observed a single time. Methods used by the authors: Reference gene primer amplification gave nucleated cell count estimates. Assay used: immunoSEQ multiplex PCR; TCRdb lists only in-frame clones, some missing. Clone size and the V and J calls come from that table; the DNA yielded D and trimming. Of approximately 300,000 clones detected, around nine tenths appear once; the ten largest clones hold 5.5% to 7%. The data originate from a study of blood T cell repertoires in COVID-19. The wider study: Collection of acute and convalescent COVID-19 samples took place in the United States, Italy and Spain.

The CDR3 has 12 amino acids. The V gene lost 7 bases and the J gene lost 2 bases, with 5 bases spanning the gap. From germline, CDR1 is LNHNV and CDR2 YYDKDF (reference sequence). Cohort assignment relied on participant-reported clinical history. The study counted Cohort 3 donors as recovered given two negative PCRs, clearance, or symptom resolution. Sequencing used PBMCs or T cells enriched from blood (not recorded which). The J gene is TRBJ1-4, the V gene TRBV15; unclear D gene. This clonotype was obtained from a woman aged 30 to 39 who had recovered from COVID-19. CDR3: CATTRTNEKLFF. The CDR3 nucleotides are TGTGCCACCACCCGTACTAATGAAAAACTGTTTTTT.